This entry is about one T cell receptor beta chain. The data were taken from a study of blood T cell repertoires in COVID-19. The repertoire was sequenced with immunoSEQ multiplex PCR; TCRdb's copy has only in-frame clones and lacks some. The table has over 400,000 clones, about nine tenths seen once. Germline V lookup: CDR1 SEHNR, CDR2 FQNEAQ (reference sequence). The CDR3 is 14 residues long. The V and J ends lost 2 bases and 5 bases, in that order; junction bases with no gene match: 1. The specimen sequenced was PBMCs or T cells enriched from blood (not recorded which). This receptor was obtained from a woman aged 55-70 years who had recovered from COVID-19. J is TRBJ1-4 and V is TRBV7-9, with 8 bases lining up with TRBD1. The CDR3 loop reads CASSLRQGNEKLFF. The CDR3 nucleotides are TGTGCCAGCAGCTTAAGACAGGGGAATGAAAAACTGTTTTTT.